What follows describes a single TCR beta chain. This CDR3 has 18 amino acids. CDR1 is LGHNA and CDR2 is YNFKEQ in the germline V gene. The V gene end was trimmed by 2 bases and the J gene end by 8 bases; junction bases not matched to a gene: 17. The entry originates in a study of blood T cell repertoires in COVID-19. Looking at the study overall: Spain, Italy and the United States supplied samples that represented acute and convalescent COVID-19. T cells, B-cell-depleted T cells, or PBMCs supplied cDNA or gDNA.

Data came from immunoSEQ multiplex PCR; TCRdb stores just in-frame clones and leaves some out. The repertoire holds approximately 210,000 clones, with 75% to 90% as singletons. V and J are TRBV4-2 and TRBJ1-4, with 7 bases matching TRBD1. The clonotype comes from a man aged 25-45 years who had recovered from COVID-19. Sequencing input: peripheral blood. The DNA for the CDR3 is TGTGCCAGCAGCCAACAAATCCTGCCCGGGACAGACGGGGAAAAACTGTTTTTT. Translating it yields CASSQQILPGTDGEKLFF.